This T cell receptor (beta chain) was obtained from a study of Graves' ophthalmopathy and Graves' hyperthyroidism. Across the study: Peripheral blood sampling occurred at initial diagnosis, before any treatment.

For repertoire sequencing, the TCR beta CDR3 regions were amplified from RNA transcripts. First-round RT-PCR employed HTBI primers, with a second-round multiplex PCR after it. TCRdb reprocessed the multiplex PCR reads via MiXCR and lists one record per CDR3 protein. The sample contains 200,000 to 250,000 distinct CDR3 sequences, 20% to 25% of which appear only once. The study, taken as a whole, reports: A roughly 83% specificity and 87.88% sensitivity were achieved by a 13-signature model that separated ophthalmopathy from stable hyperthyroidism. Ophthalmopathy progression prediction by the model yielded a sensitivity of 55% to 71% and a specificity of around 72%. Blood contained most expanded thyroid clonotypes exceeding 0.001 frequency.

CDR3 length: 14 residues. The germline CDR1 and CDR2 sequences are MDHEN and SYDVKM. Of note for this clonotype: Its specificity is unknown. A read error may explain this, as a much larger clone is one base away.

This chain links TRBV28 with TRBJ2-4; 7 bases align to TRBD1. The receptor was isolated from a woman in her forties or fifties with Graves' ophthalmopathy. Input material: peripheral blood. CDR3 DNA sequence: TGTGCCGGCAGTTTCGAAGGGGGCCGCAGCATTCAGTACTTC. Its translation: CAGSFEGGRSIQYF.